This TCR beta chain was observed in a study of cytomegalovirus exposure and HLA in healthy donors (dated by TCRdb to about 2017). For the study in its entirety: According to an earlier analysis of several hundred of the donors, roughly 180 million T cells yielded roughly 100 million unique TCR beta sequences and 276 Gb of sequence data. An early release that covered about 600 HLA-typed donors contained about 290 gigabases of sequencing data and tens of millions of unique TCR sequences. To predict cytomegalovirus infection status, the study brought together high-throughput TCR immunosequencing, statistical association of individual TCRs with disease status, and machine learning. An earlier analysis of 587 of the donors used high-throughput TCR beta sequencing to judge whether each TCR beta V gene segment behaved as functional or pseudogenic. To study patterns of TCR occurrence, a later analysis re-analyzed previously published TCR beta repertoires from several hundred donors and added high-resolution HLA genotyping. Every repertoire in the discovery cohort had been generated on one and the same sequencing platform. Across around 400 genotyped donors of the cohort, an average of approximately 220,000 unique TCR beta nucleotide sequences per donor were sequenced, and 15% to 20% of those sequences were non-productive. HLA typing included class I and class II loci at four-digit resolution. Of the approximately 400 genotyped donors, over 65% fell in the genetic ancestry cluster associated with self-reported Caucasian donors. In a later genetic analysis, genome-wide SNP genotypes for about three fifths of the 666 donors were used, and that subset was treated as a discovery cohort. Five DR-DQ haplotypes were handled as single units for association and clustering because linkage in the cohort was strong. The aim of the study was to test whether cataloging public T cell receptors could identify signatures of past pathogen exposure. Typing coverage differed by locus: A, B, C, DRB1 and DQB1 were typed in roughly 629-630 donors, DQA1 in 522, DPA1 in roughly 590, and DPB1 in approximately 450. Besides the first cohort of approximately 670 subjects, a separate validation cohort made up of roughly 120 different subjects was used. Rather than drawing on any new phenotypic data, the later analysis identified candidate immune exposures from TCR beta sequences and the way those sequences occurred across donors. Donor age, sex, ethnicity and CMV serostatus were collected together with the repertoire data. The T cell repertoires of 700 or so subjects were profiled by immunosequencing and related to cytomegalovirus serostatus.

A remark on this clone: Its antigen is not yet known. Qualities for individual bases were not recorded, and no much larger clone is one base off. The sample has other DNA sequences that encode this CDR3 too.

The library was built by means of the immunoSEQ multiplex PCR assay. The multiplex PCR relied on a mix of 60 forward primers for TCR Vbeta segments and 13 reverse primers for TCR Jbeta segments. A multiplex PCR assay on genomic DNA amplified the CDR3 region of rearranged TCR beta genes. The amplified TCR beta libraries were sequenced on the Illumina HiSeq System as 87-base-pair reads. The published analysis was carried out like this. Across the 666 repertoires, a later analysis counted tens of millions of unique TCR beta chains, about 10 million of which were shared by at least two donors. To remove PCR and sequencing errors, raw reads were error-corrected and collapsed into unique sequences using a nearest-neighbor algorithm that merged closely related sequences. To assign V, D and J gene segments, CDR3 sequences were aligned to IMGT reference sequences. For a sequence to be retained, a match of at least six nucleotides to both a V gene segment and a J gene segment was required. A rearrangement counted as productive if the CDR3 had no stop codons and remained in frame with V and J, and every other rearrangement counted as non-productive. Following IMGT convention, CDR3 was defined as the stretch from the second conserved V-encoded cysteine to the conserved J-encoded phenylalanine. The earlier analysis of about 560 of the donors excluded any sequence lacking an unambiguous match to a single V gene segment. In an earlier analysis of approximately 560 of the donors, a V segment was called functional when productive rearrangements were above 56.7%, and segregating when the standard deviation between donors exceeded 5%. A statistical classification framework was developed to diagnose cytomegalovirus status using the catalog of TCR beta chain sequences. In a later analysis, V and J genes were assigned by comparing TCR nucleotide sequences against IMGT/GENE-DB human TR gene sequences. In a later analysis, CDR3 sequences and most-parsimonious VDJ recombination scenarios were assigned using the TCRdist pipeline. A later analysis defined each TCR beta chain by its CDR3 amino acid sequence plus V-gene family, and excluded reads lacking a unique V-gene family. To address suspected cross-contamination and a sequencing artifact, a later analysis removed approximately 590 highly shared, low-generation-probability nucleotide sequences. A later analysis calculated a clonal expansion index for each public chain from normalized within-repertoire ranks of inferred template counts. A later analysis computed generation probabilities with a VDJ recombination model fitted to out-of-frame rearrangements, and checked the results against IGoR. In a later analysis, hypergeometric tests were used to score TCR-TCR, TCR-HLA and TCR-CMV co-occurrence, with a repertoire-size bias correction applied to TCR pairs. In a later analysis, false discovery rates were estimated by permuting HLA or CMV assignments 20 times. In a later analysis, co-occurring TCRs were grouped with DBSCAN, and TCRdist sequence similarity was added when clustering was performed within HLA-allele-positive subsets. For co-occurrence clustering, repertoires with fewer than 30,000 or more than 120,000 public chains were excluded, along with 5 or 6 repertoires with anomalous nucleotide sharing. This is the immuneACCESS table as TCRdb keeps it, with only in-frame sequences that have V and J called. A part of the clones is gone; compared with another copy, unresolved V genes explain less than half, and the rest is unexplained. V and J calls and clone size are those listed in that table; D and trimming were worked out from the DNA. The sample records approximately 150,000 clones, roughly 76% of which are singletons. Of the sample, less than 15% is held by the ten largest clones.

The cohort consisted of approximately 670 healthy bone marrow donors. At the time of sampling, every cohort member was nominally healthy, though immune exposures that went unrecorded were likely present. The donor was CMV seronegative and was included in the group of a few hundred seronegative cohort members. A peripheral blood sample was collected from each donor, and TCR beta sequencing was performed on peripheral blood mononuclear cells. The Qiagen DNeasy Blood Extraction Kit was used to extract genomic DNA from the blood cell samples. Beyond this particular receptor, the publication reports: When HLA alleles, especially DR and DQ, strongly co-occurred, TCR associations were difficult to assign to individual alleles. The 87-base-pair reads could not distinguish some IMGT-functional V segments, including TRBV6-2 and TRBV6-3, so those segments were excluded. In a later analysis, the rate of TCR association differed among HLA loci, with DRB1 alleles having the most associated TCRs and HLA-C alleles having the fewest. HLA typing was unavailable for some donors at each locus, so association tests used only the typed subset. The sequencing pipeline was judged likely to have produced a cluster of highly shared sequence variants as a technical artifact. About 15 rarely observed V segments, including chromosome 9 orphons, were excluded from the earlier analysis of approximately 500 of the donors because counts were too low. The cohort was sequenced for TCR beta chains only, and without alpha or paired-chain data the features that could be detected were limited. A later analysis found that most CMV-associated TCR beta chains appeared HLA-restricted, with HLA associations seemingly driven largely by CMV exposure. Sequencing depth was assumed to be roughly uniform across donors in the presence/absence analyses, though that assumption may not hold. A further reported finding was that TCR beta sequences accurately predicted the HLA-A and HLA-B alleles for most subjects in the first cohort. An association between a missense DCLRE1C variant and V-gene and J-gene trimming of TCR beta chains was found in a later genetic analysis and replicated in an independent cohort. Linkage disequilibrium might explain the correlated functional status among segregating V segments, but an unknown experimental factor could not be ruled out. At a false discovery rate of 0.05, a later analysis linked 16,951 TCR beta sequences to specific HLA alleles. For the cohort, immune exposure information was limited to CMV serostatus. The classifier was reported to diagnose cytomegalovirus status with high specificity and sensitivity in both the original cohort and the validation cohort. Three of the identified cytomegalovirus-associated TCR beta chains were confirmed in vitro to be specific for cytomegalovirus antigens. The study listed approximately 160 TCR beta chains as associated with cytomegalovirus. It was suggested by the authors that the approach could potentially be generalized to other disease states and immunological phenotypes. According to a later genetic analysis, donors in an Asian-associated ancestry cluster had fewer N-insertions in productive TCRs than the roughly 700-donor mean. According to a later analysis, parvovirus B19, influenza, CMV and Epstein-Barr virus appeared linked to several top co-occurrence clusters. Most TCR sequences were observed very rarely across donors, whereas some public TCRs were present in many individuals. Broadly in line with IMGT annotations, most TCR beta V segments showed up in productive rearrangements about 90% or about 30% of the time in an earlier analysis of several hundred of the donors. Compared with equally common non-associated chains, HLA-associated TCR beta chains in a later analysis were more clonally expanded and had lower generation probabilities.

Reading from cysteine to phenylalanine, the CDR3 counts 11 amino acids. Only the CDR3 portion is preserved as DNA: 33 bases, with reading frame beginning at the first base. The V end loses 3 bases and the J end loses 5 bases, and a stretch of 4 bases separates them. Looking up the germline V gene (reference sequence) yields CDR1 SEHNR and CDR2 FQNEAQ. Material for sequencing was PBMCs. This sequence originates from a woman between 45 and 65 years old in good health and CMV-seronegative. In this chain, TRBV7-9 is recombined with TRBJ1-1; the D gene cannot be resolved reliably. CDR3 sequence: CASSFGTEAFF. The nucleotide sequence is TGTGCCAGCAGCTTCGGTACTGAAGCTTTCTTT. The entire variable domain, with the stretches around the CDR3 drawn from the reference TRBV7-9 and TRBJ1-1 proteins, is DTGVSQNPRHKITKRGQNVTFRCDPISEHNRLYWYRQTLGQGPEFLTYFQNEAQLEKSRLLSDRFSAERPKGSFSTLEIQRTEQGDSAMYLCASSFGTEAFFGQGTRLTVV.